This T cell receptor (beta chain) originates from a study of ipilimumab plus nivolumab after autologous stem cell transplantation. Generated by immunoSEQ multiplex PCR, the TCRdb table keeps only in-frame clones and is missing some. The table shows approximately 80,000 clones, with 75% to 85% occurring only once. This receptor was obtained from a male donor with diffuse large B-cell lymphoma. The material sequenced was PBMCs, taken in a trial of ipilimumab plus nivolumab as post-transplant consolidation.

The CDR3 coding sequence is TGTGCCAGCCGAGGGGCGGGGGCCCCCTACAATGAGCAGTTCTTC. It encodes CASRGAGAPYNEQFF. The chain employs TRBV2 and TRBJ2-1, with D perhaps matching TRBD2 (7 bases). Deletions cut 8 bases from V and 2 bases from J, with 16 bases between. In germline, CDR1 is SNHLY, CDR2 FYNNEI. The CDR3 runs 15 residues.